This T cell receptor beta chain is drawn from a study of shared clonotypes between healthy human individuals. Deletions cut 0 bases from V and 0 bases from J, with 9 bases between. Germline CDR1 is SGHRS and CDR2 is YFSETQ. The CDR3 is made up of 15 amino acids. TCRdb's table, derived via immunoSEQ multiplex PCR, lists solely in-frame clones and lacks some. The sample contains about 2 million clones, approximately 94% of which appear only once. As defined, naive CD8 cells were CD45RO-negative and positively selected for CCR7, with terminally differentiated effector memory CD45RA+ cells excluded. The clonotype was recovered from a young man in good health. The rearrangement joins TRBV5-1 to TRBJ2-5, with D possibly being TRBD1 (6 bases). Sample: naive CD8+ T cells sorted from blood. CDR3 region: CASSLGDKYQETQYF. Written as DNA, the CDR3 is TGCGCCAGCAGCTTGGGGGACAAGTACCAAGAGACCCAGTACTTC.